These 27 T cell receptor beta chains share one sample of origin, sequenced in a study of cytomegalovirus exposure and HLA in healthy donors. PCR primers comprised 60 Vbeta and 13 Jbeta primers. The method was immunoSEQ multiplex PCR; TCRdb's version includes in-frame clones alone and lacks a portion of them. The sample lists some 200,000 clones, 79% seen once, with 1.5% in the top ten. Sequenced: PBMCs. The receptors stem from a girl aged 10-17 years in good health and CMV-seropositive.

This chain links TRBV2 with TRBJ2-1; 11 nucleotides line up with TRBD2. CDR1 and CDR2 from the germline V gene are SNHLY and FYNNEI. V gave up 6 bases and J gave up 10 bases; unmatched junction bases: 8. The CDR3 covers 14 residues. CDR3 sequence reads: CASRPGTSGREQFF. The CDR3 bases are TGTGCCAGCAGACCCGGGACTAGCGGTCGGGAGCAGTTCTTC.

The chain has TRBV11-2 and TRBJ2-3; possibly TRBD2 for D (6 bases). Deletions cut 2 bases from V and 3 bases from J, with 6 bases between. CDR3 length: 13 residues. Germline V gives CDR1 SGHAT, CDR2 FQNNGV. CDR3 DNA sequence: TGTGCCAGCAGCTTACGGGAGACAGATACGCAGTATTTT. Amino acids: CASSLRETDTQYF.

V and J are TRBV9 and TRBJ1-5; no definite D call. The V end lost 4 bases, the J end lost 5 bases, and 10 bases lay between the germline ends. Germline-derived CDR1 and CDR2 are SGDLS and YYNGEE. CDR3 length: 13 amino acids. The CDR3 spells CASSKNSDQPQHF. As DNA, the CDR3 is TGTGCCAGCAGCAAAAACAGTGATCAGCCCCAGCATTTT.

The V and J genes are TRBV7-9 and TRBJ2-7; 7 bases line up with TRBD1. V lost 4 bases and J lost 2; bases outside the gene matches: 5. CDR3 size: 14 residues. The V gene's germline CDR1 is SEHNR and CDR2 FQNEAQ (reference sequence). The CDR3 loop is CASSSDRLTYEQYF. The CDR3 DNA is TGTGCCAGCAGCTCGGACAGGCTTACCTACGAGCAGTACTTC.

The chain is built from TRBV18 and TRBJ1-5; TRBD1 matches at 8 bases. V was clipped by 3 bases and J by 7 bases; unmatched bases: 5. This CDR3 is 14 amino acids long. CDR1 KGHSH and CDR2 LQKENI come from the germline V gene. CDR3 protein: CASSPTGEDQPQHF. The DNA for the CDR3 is TGTGCCAGCTCACCGACAGGGGAGGACCAGCCCCAGCATTTT.

The chain employs TRBV5-4 and TRBJ2-3; 15 bases agree with TRBD2. V lost 0 bases and J lost 1; bases outside the gene matches: 3. The CDR3 extends over 18 amino acids. Germline CDR1 and CDR2: SGHNT and YYREEE (reference sequence). CDR3: CASSLGTSGGVGTDTQYF. CDR3 sequence (DNA): TGTGCCAGCAGCTTGGGGACTAGCGGGGGGGTCGGCACAGATACGCAGTATTTT.

The chain uses TRBV5-1 and TRBJ2-7; 12 bases fit TRBD1. CDR3 length: 14 residues. CDR1 and CDR2 from the germline V gene are SGHRS and YFSETQ. J gave up 0 bases and V 5 bases, and 0 bases lay outside the gene matches. The CDR3 bases are TGCGCCAGCAGGGGACAGGGGGCCTCCTACGAGCAGTACTTC. Translation gives CASRGQGASYEQYF.

V gene TRBV7-2 combines with J gene TRBJ2-7; perhaps TRBD2 as D (6 bases). Trimming cost V 3 bases and J 2 bases, with 8 bases left between them. Germline loops: CDR1 SGHTA, CDR2 FQGNSA. There are 13 residues in the CDR3. CDR3 sequence: CASSFGGTYEQYF. The CDR3 region has the DNA TGTGCCAGCAGCTTCGGGGGAACCTACGAGCAGTACTTC.

The chain is built from TRBV9 and TRBJ2-5, with 12 bases aligning to TRBD1. The CDR3 has 15 amino acids. Germline V gene data show CDR1 as SGDLS and CDR2 as YYNGEE. The J segment lost 5 bases and the V segment lost 4 bases, leaving 6 bases of the junction unmatched. In DNA, the CDR3 is TGTGCCAGCAGCTCCGGGACAGGGGGCGTGGAGACCCAGTACTTC. Translated: CASSSGTGGVETQYF.

This sequence joins TRBV5-5 and TRBJ2-1; D might be TRBD2 (6 bases). Germline CDR1 and CDR2: SGHKS and YYEKEE (reference sequence). The ends were cut back, 1 base at V and 4 bases at J, with 12 bases in the middle. The CDR3 length is 15 residues. The CDR3 loop reads CASSLPGGAYNEQFF. The CDR3 bases are TGTGCCAGCAGCTTGCCGGGCGGGGCTTACAATGAGCAGTTCTTC.

This clone is medium-sized by share. The CDR3 bases are TGTGCCAGCAGTTACGAAGCCCCCGGAGCCTACAATGAGCAGTTCTTC. As protein: CASSYEAPGAYNEQFF. V usage is TRBV6-5 and J usage is TRBJ2-1; D gene uncertain. The CDR3 is 16 residues long. The V end lost 2 bases, the J end lost 2 bases, and 13 bases lay between the germline ends. CDR1 MNHEY and CDR2 SVGAGI come from the germline V gene.

The V call is TRBV5-1, the J call TRBJ1-1; D is ambiguous. V was shortened by 0 bases and J by 3 bases, with 9 bases between the two germline ends. Per germline, CDR1 SGHRS and CDR2 YFSETQ. This CDR3 comprises 14 residues. CDR3 DNA: TGCGCCAGCAGCTTGGCCATGGCGGACACTGAAGCTTTCTTT. It codes for CASSLAMADTEAFF.

The V call is TRBV7-2, the J call TRBJ2-7; 7 bases line up with TRBD1. This CDR3 region has 15 residues. J lost 1 base, V lost 1 base, and 4 bases had no gene match. Looked up from germline, CDR1 is SGHTA and CDR2 is FQGNSA. The CDR3 DNA reads TGTGCCAGCAGCTTAGAAGGGGGCAATTCCTACGAGCAGTACTTC. Protein sequence: CASSLEGGNSYEQYF.

The CDR3 sequence is CASRVAGGYYNEQFF. The CDR3 region has the DNA TGTGCCAGCAGAGTAGCGGGGGGATACTACAATGAGCAGTTCTTC. The rearrangement uses TRBV6-1 and TRBJ2-1; 10 nucleotides line up with TRBD2. Germline V lookup: CDR1 MNHNS, CDR2 SASEGT. V trimming: 6 bases; J trimming: 3 bases; junction bases outside the gene matches: 5. The CDR3 covers 15 residues.

The chain combines TRBV6-5 with TRBJ2-3; no firm D call. CDR3 size: 15 residues. The germline V gene encodes CDR1 MNHEY and CDR2 SVGAGI. The V end was cut by 8 bases, the J end by 6 bases, with 21 bases between. CDR3 coding DNA: TGTGCCAGCCGCCGCGAACGGTCGCTAACCGATACGCAGTATTTT. It specifies CASRRERSLTDTQYF.

The V gene is TRBV30, the J gene TRBJ1-5, with 9 nucleotides matching TRBD1. Looked up from germline, CDR1 is GTSNPN and CDR2 is SVGIG (reference sequence). Losses at the gene ends were 3 bases for V and 5 bases for J; bases not matched to a gene: 5. CDR3 length: 14 residues. This chain's CDR3 is CAWSSDRGYQPQHF. For the CDR3, the DNA is TGTGCCTGGAGCTCGGACAGGGGTTATCAGCCCCAGCATTTT.

The chain links TRBV6-6 to TRBJ1-1, with D possibly TRBD1 on 6 matching bases. The V and J ends lost 6 bases and 7 bases respectively, with 21 bases between them. This CDR3 spans 15 amino acids. Germline lookup yields CDR1 MNHNY and CDR2 SVGAGI (reference sequence). The DNA for the CDR3 is TGTGCCAGCAGCCCTAGCGGCAGGGGTATGAGTGAAGCTTTCTTT. Translated, it gives CASSPSGRGMSEAFF.

V and J are TRBV5-8 and TRBJ2-1, with D possibly being TRBD2 (5 bases). This CDR3 contains 14 residues. Germline-derived CDR1 and CDR2 are SGHTS and YDEGEE. V lost 4 bases, J lost 3 bases, and 11 bases lay in between. CDR3 loop: CASSPGLNYNEQFF. CDR3 sequence (DNA): TGTGCCAGCAGCCCAGGACTGAACTACAATGAGCAGTTCTTC.

The chain combines TRBV9 with TRBJ1-3; 11 bases fit TRBD1. Germline CDR1 reads SGDLS; CDR2 reads YYNGEE. The CDR3 extends over 16 amino acids. Trimming took 3 bases from V and 0 from J; bases not matched to a gene: 2. The CDR3 protein is CASSAGQGASGNTIYF. The DNA for the CDR3 is TGTGCCAGCAGCGCCGGACAGGGGGCCTCTGGAAACACCATATATTTT.

The rearrangement uses TRBV6-5 and TRBJ2-1, with 14 bases that match TRBD2. V trimming: 0 bases; J trimming: 8 bases; junction bases outside the gene matches: 3. This CDR3 contains 16 residues. Germline V gene sequence: CDR1 MNHEY, CDR2 SVGAGI. The chain's CDR3 is CASSYSGLAGADEQFF. The CDR3, as DNA: TGTGCCAGCAGTTACTCGGGACTAGCGGGGGCGGATGAGCAGTTCTTC.

This chain connects TRBV4-3 to TRBJ1-3, with D maybe TRBD1 (5 bases). CDR3 length: 17 amino acids. V was pared by 4 bases and J by 1 base, with 17 bases between. Looked up from germline, CDR1 is LGHNA and CDR2 is YSLEER. As DNA, the CDR3 is TGCGCCAGCAGCCTCGTGGAGGGGATGATTTCTGGAAACACCATATATTTT. Translation: CASSLVEGMISGNTIYF.

This sequence joins TRBV6-1 and TRBJ1-2, with D perhaps TRBD1 (5 bases). The ends were cut back, 1 base at V and 5 bases at J, with 11 bases in the middle. Per the germline V gene, CDR1 is MNHNS and CDR2 is SASEGT. The CDR3 has 14 residues. The DNA of the CDR3 is TGTGCCAGCAGTGAAGAGGCAGGGTGGTATGGCTACACCTTC. Its translation: CASSEEAGWYGYTF.

This clone occurred a few times. CDR3 residues: CASSLWERETQYF. DNA for the CDR3: TGTGCCAGCAGCTTATGGGAGCGAGAGACCCAGTACTTC. The chain combines TRBV7-6 with TRBJ2-5; D is possibly TRBD2 (5 bases). V dropped 2 bases and J dropped 4 bases, with 8 bases sitting between them. The CDR3 runs to 13 residues. The germline V gene encodes CDR1 SGHVS and CDR2 FNYEAQ.

A note on this clone: Mismatch with germline at one junction end may stem from a read error. The chain carries TRBV6-5 and TRBJ2-1; 9 bases align to TRBD2. Germline-derived CDR1 and CDR2 are MNHEY and SVGAGI. This CDR3 region has 11 residues. This CDR3 is CRAGGNNEQFF. In DNA, the CDR3 is TGCCGGGCGGGGGGGAACAATGAGCAGTTCTTC.

This sequence joins TRBV6-1 and TRBJ1-4, with 8 bases lining up with TRBD1. The V and J ends lost 3 bases and 7 bases, in that order; junction bases with no gene match: 7. Germline V CDR1 and CDR2: MNHNS, SASEGT. The CDR3 consists of 15 residues. The CDR3 DNA reads as TGTGCCAGCAGTGAGGTCAGGGGGCAACGTGAAAAACTGTTTTTT. It specifies CASSEVRGQREKLFF.

V gene TRBV19 combines with J gene TRBJ2-7, with 12 bases identical to TRBD2. The junction had 4 bases not matched to a gene; V was cut back by 3 bases and J by 4 bases. Germline assignment: CDR1 LNHDA and CDR2 SQIVND (reference sequence). The CDR3 consists of 15 residues. The DNA for the CDR3 is TGTGCCAGTAGTATGACTAGCGGGGGAGAATACGAGCAGTACTTC. Its protein is CASSMTSGGEYEQYF.

This clone came up once. The chain employs TRBV6-6 and TRBJ2-2; D is perhaps TRBD1 (6 bases). The CDR3 is 15 amino acids. V was clipped by 4 bases and J by 6 bases, with 15 bases between them. Germline loops: CDR1 MNHNY, CDR2 SVGAGI (reference sequence). The CDR3 DNA reads as TGTGCCAGCAGTTCAAGGTCAGGGGCGCCCGGGGAGCTGTTTTTT. Translating it yields CASSSRSGAPGELFF.